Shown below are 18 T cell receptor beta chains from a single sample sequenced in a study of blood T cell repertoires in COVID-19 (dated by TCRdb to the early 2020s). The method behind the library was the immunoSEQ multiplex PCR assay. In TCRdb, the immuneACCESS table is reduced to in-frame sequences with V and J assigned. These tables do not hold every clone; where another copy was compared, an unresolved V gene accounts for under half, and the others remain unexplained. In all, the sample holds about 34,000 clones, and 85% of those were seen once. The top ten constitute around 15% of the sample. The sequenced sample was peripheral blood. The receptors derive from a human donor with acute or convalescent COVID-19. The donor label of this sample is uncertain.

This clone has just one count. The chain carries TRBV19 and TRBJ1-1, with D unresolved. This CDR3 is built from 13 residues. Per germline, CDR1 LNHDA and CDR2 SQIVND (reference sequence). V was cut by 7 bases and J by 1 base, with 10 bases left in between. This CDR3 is CASNGQANTEAFF. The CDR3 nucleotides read TGTGCCAGTAATGGGCAGGCGAACACTGAAGCTTTCTTT.

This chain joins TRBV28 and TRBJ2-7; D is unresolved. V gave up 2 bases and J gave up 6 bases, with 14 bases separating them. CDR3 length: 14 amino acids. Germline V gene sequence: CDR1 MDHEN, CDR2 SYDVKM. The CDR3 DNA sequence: TGTGCCAGCAGTTTAATTGCGGAATCCGGCGAGCAGTACTTC. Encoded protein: CASSLIAESGEQYF.

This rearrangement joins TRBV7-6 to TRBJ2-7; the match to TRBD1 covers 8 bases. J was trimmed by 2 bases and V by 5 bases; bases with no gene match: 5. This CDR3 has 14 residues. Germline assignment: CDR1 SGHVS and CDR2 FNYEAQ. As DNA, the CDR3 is TGTGCCAGCAGCATGGGACAGGCACCCTACGAGCAGTACTTC. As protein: CASSMGQAPYEQYF.

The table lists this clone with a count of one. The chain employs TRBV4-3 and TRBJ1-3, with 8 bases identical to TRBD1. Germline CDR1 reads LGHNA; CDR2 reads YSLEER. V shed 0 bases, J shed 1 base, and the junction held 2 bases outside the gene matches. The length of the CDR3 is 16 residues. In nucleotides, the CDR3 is TGCGCCAGCAGCCAAGAGTACAGGGGGTCTGGAAACACCATATATTTT. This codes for CASSQEYRGSGNTIYF.

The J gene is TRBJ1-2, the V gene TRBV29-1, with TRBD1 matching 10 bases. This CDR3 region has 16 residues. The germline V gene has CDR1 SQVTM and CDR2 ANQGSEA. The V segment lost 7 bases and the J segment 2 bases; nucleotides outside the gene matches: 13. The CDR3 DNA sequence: TGCAGCGCCGAGGGACAGGGGAAGGAAAACAACTATGGCTACACCTTC. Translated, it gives CSAEGQGKENNYGYTF.

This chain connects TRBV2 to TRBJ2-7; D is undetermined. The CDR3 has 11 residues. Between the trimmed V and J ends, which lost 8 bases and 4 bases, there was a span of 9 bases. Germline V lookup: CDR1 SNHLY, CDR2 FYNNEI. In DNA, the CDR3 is TGTGCCAGCGGTTTCAGGTACGAGCAGTACTTC. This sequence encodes CASGFRYEQYF.

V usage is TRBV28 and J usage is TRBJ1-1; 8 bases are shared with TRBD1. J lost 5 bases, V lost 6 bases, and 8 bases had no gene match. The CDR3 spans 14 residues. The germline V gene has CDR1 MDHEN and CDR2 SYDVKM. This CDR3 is CASRSGQGSTEAFF. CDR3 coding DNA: TGTGCCAGCAGATCTGGACAGGGCAGTACTGAAGCTTTCTTT.

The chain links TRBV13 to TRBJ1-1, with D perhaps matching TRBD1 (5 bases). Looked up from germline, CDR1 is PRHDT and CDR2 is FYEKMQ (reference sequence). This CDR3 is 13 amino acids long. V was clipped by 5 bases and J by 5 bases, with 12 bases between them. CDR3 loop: CASSRGEGTEAFF. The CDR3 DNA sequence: TGTGCCAGCAGCCGTGGGGAGGGGACTGAAGCTTTCTTT.

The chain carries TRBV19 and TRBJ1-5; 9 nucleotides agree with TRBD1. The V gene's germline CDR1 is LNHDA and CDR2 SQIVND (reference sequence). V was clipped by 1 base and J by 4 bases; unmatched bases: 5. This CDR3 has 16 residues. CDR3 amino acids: CASSIGRQGGNQPQHF. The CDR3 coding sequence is TGTGCCAGTAGTATAGGTCGACAGGGGGGAAATCAGCCCCAGCATTTT.

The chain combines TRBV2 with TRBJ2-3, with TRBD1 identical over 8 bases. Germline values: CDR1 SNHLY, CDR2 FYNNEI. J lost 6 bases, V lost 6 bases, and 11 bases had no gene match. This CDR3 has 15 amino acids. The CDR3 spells CASRYQGATSDTQYF. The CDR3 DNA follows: TGTGCCAGCAGGTACCAGGGGGCCACGAGTGATACGCAGTATTTT.

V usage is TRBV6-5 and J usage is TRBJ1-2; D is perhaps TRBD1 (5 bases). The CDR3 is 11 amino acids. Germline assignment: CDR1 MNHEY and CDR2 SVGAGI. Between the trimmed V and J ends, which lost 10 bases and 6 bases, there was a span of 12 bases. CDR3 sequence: CATQWGDGYTF. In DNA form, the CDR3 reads TGTGCCACCCAATGGGGGGATGGCTACACCTTC.

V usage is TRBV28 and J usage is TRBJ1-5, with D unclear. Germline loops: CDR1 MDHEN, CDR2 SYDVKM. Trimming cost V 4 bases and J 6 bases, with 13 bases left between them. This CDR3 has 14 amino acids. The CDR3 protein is CASSSPSGFQPQHF. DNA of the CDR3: TGTGCCAGCAGTTCCCCCTCCGGGTTTCAGCCCCAGCATTTT.

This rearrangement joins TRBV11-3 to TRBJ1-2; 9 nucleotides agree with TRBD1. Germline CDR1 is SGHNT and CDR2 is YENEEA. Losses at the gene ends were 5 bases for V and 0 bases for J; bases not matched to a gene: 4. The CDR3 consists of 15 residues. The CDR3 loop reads CASSPRDRANYGYTF. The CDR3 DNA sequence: TGTGCCAGCAGCCCGAGGGACAGGGCTAACTATGGCTACACCTTC. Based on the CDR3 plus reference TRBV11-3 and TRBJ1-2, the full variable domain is EAGVVQSPRYKIIEKKQPVAFWCNPISGHNTLYWYLQNLGQGPELLIRYENEEAVDDSQLPKDRFSAERLKGVDSTLKIQPAELGDSAVYLCASSPRDRANYGYTFGSGTRLTVV.

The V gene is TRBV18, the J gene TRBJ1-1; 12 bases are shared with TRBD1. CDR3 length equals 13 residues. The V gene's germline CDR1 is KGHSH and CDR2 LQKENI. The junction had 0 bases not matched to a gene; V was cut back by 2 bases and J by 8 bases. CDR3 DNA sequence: TGTGCCAGCTCACCAGGGACAGGGGGCGAAGCTTTCTTT. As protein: CASSPGTGGEAFF.

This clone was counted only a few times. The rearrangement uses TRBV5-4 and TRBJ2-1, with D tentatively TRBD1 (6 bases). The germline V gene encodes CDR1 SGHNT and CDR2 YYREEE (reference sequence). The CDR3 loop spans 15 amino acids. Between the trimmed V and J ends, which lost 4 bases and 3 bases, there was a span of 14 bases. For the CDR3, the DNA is TGTGCCAGCAGCCATGAACAGGGCATCTACAATGAGCAGTTCTTC. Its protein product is CASSHEQGIYNEQFF.

CDR3 amino acids: CASSLTVYWGTGSAGANVLTF. CDR3 nucleotides: TGTGCCAGCAGTTTAACGGTTTATTGGGGGACAGGGTCGGCTGGGGCCAACGTCCTGACTTTC. The genes are TRBV27 and TRBJ2-6; 9 bases match TRBD1. The CDR3 spans 21 residues. Germline V gene sequence: CDR1 MNHEY, CDR2 SMNVEV (reference sequence). The V and J ends lost 2 bases and 2 bases, in that order; junction bases with no gene match: 16. Full variable domain (rest looked up from reference TRBV27 and TRBJ2-6): EAQVTQNPRYLITVTGKKLTVTCSQNMNHEYMSWYRQDPGLGLRQIYYSMNVEVTDKGDVPEGYKVSRKEKRNFPLILESPSPNQTSLYFCASSLTVYWGTGSAGANVLTFGAGSRLTVL.

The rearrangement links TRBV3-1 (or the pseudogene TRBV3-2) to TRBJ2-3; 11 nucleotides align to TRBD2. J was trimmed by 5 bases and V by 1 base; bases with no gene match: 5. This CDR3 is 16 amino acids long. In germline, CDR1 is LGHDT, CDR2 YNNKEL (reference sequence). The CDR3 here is CASSQVSGGAGDTQYF. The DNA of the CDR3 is TGTGCCAGCAGCCAAGTTAGCGGGGGGGCGGGAGATACGCAGTATTTT.

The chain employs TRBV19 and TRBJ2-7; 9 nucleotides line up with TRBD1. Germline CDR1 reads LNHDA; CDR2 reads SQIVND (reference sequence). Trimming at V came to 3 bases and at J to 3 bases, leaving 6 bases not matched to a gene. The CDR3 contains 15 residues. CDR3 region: CASSIFRGQGYEQYF. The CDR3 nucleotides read TGTGCCAGTAGTATCTTTCGGGGACAGGGCTACGAGCAGTACTTC.